This T cell receptor beta chain was sequenced in a study of blood T cell repertoires in COVID-19. Background on the study: PBMCs, B-cell-depleted T cells, or T cells provided the cDNA or gDNA that made up the material.

Sequencing was performed with immunoSEQ multiplex PCR; in TCRdb, only in-frame clones are kept and a portion is missing. The table has about 220,000 clones, roughly 86% seen once; the top ten hold over 3%. The V and J ends lost 4 bases and 5 bases, in that order; junction bases with no gene match: 7. Germline values: CDR1 SGDLS, CDR2 YYNGEE. The CDR3 is 15 residues long. Sequenced material: peripheral blood. The rearrangement links TRBV9 to TRBJ1-1; 11 nucleotides line up with TRBD1. The TCR originated in a woman aged 25 to 45 who had recovered from COVID-19. CDR3 residues: CASSTGTGGGTEAFF. In DNA, the CDR3 is TGTGCCAGCAGCACAGGGACAGGGGGAGGGACTGAAGCTTTCTTT.